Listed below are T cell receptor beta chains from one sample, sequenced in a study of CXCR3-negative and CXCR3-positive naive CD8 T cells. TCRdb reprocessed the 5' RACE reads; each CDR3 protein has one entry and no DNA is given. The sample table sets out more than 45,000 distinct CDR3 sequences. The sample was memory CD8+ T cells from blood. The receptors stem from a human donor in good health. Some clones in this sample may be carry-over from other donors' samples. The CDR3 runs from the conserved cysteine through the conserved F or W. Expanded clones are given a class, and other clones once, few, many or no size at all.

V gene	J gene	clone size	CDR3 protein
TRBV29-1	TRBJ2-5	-	CSVEELSSGQETQYF
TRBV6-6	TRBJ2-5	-	CASSSPSGYQETQYF
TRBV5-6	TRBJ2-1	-	CASSLGASGGADEQFF
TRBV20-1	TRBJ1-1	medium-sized	CSARAPGGHTEAFF
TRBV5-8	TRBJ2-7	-	CASSTRGVDYEQYF
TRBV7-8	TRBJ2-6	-	CASSFSGANVLTF
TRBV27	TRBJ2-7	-	CASSLRRLNYEQYF
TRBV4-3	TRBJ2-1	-	CASSHNNHEQFF
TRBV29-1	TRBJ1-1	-	CSGLVRDGIMNTEAFF
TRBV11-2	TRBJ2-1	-	CASSWETRTKLF
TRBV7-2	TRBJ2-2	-	CASSLDQERSYTGELFF
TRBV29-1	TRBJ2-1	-	CSVEEGGPNEQFF
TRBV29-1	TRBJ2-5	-	CSVWRQEGETQYF
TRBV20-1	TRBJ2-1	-	CSGGGTSGGIWNEQFF
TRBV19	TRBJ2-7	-	CASSIGWQGGYEQYF
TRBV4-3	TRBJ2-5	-	CASSRGGGADETQYF
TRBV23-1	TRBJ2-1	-	CASSPAVACEGGSYNEQFF
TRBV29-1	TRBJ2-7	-	CSVESGGVYEQYF
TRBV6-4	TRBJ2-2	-	CASSVAGTGELFF
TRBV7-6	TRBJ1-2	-	CASSARQGNYGYTF
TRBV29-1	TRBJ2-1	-	CSVVLGAGGEQFF
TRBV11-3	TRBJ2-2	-	CASSPWTSGGAGAGELFF
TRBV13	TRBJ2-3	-	CASSPETGLYLTDTQYF
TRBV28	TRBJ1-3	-	CGSSYRGVGNTIYF
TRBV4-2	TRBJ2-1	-	CASSQGESYNEQFF
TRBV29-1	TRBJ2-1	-	CSVTHRNEQFF
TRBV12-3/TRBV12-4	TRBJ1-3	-	CASSSWVPGNTIYF
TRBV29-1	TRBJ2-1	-	CSVGRDSNEQFF
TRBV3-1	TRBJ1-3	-	CASSQGDSGNTIYF
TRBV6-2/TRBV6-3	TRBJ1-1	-	CASGSFHRGTEAFF
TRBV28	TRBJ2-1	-	CASSSDRGNEQFF
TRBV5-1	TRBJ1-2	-	CASSFSGGDGYTF
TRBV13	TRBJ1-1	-	CASSPKGLQGAEAFF
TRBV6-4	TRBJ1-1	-	CASSDQGNTEAFF
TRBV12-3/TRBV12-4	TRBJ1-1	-	CASSPQRMNTEAFF
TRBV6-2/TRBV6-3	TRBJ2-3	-	CASSFRDWDTDTQYF
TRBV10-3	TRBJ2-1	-	CAIPQGDSPYNEQFF
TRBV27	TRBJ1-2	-	CASSFAYGDYGYTF
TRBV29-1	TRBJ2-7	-	CSVEGGAFYEQYF
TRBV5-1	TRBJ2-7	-	CASSPGGQGSYEQYF